The 26 T cell receptor beta chains below were found in one sample sequenced in a study of CD8 T cells in ankylosing spondylitis. TCRdb analysed the 5' RACE reads with MiXCR anew, one entry per CDR3 protein. The table has just over 350,000 distinct CDR3 sequences, roughly 20% seen once. Sequencing was done on a sample of blood, either unsorted or a sorted T cell fraction (not recorded which). The receptors originated from a male donor with ankylosing spondylitis or in good health (not recorded which).

This chain connects TRBV5-6 to TRBJ1-1; D is uncertain. The CDR3 is 16 amino acids. From germline, CDR1 is SGHDT and CDR2 YYEEEE. Trimming left V 1 base short and J 0 bases short, with 13 bases between. The CDR3 nucleotides read TGTGCCAGCAGCTTGTTCCCGGCAGGACTGAACACTGAAGCTTTCTTT. Translation gives CASSLFPAGLNTEAFF.

This sequence joins TRBV6-5 and TRBJ1-1; the D is unclear. Deletions cut 2 bases from V and 1 base from J, with 14 bases between. Germline CDR1 is MNHEY and CDR2 is SVGAGI. The CDR3 is made up of 16 amino acids. The CDR3 protein is CASSYPEAVGNTEAFF. CDR3 coding DNA: TGTGCCAGCAGTTACCCCGAAGCGGTGGGGAACACTGAAGCTTTCTTT.

The chain uses TRBV27 and TRBJ2-5; 7 bases are shared with TRBD1. This CDR3 is 14 amino acids long. Germline lookup yields CDR1 MNHEY and CDR2 SMNVEV (reference sequence). The V and J ends lost 4 bases and 3 bases, in that order; junction bases with no gene match: 5. In DNA form, the CDR3 reads TGTGCCAGCAGTTCCCCCGGGACAGAAGAGACCCAGTACTTC. This sequence encodes CASSSPGTEETQYF.

The chain carries TRBV6-5 and TRBJ2-1; D is unclear. There are 14 residues in the CDR3. With 2 bases removed from V and 3 bases from J, the gap between germline ends came to 8 bases. CDR1 MNHEY and CDR2 SVGAGI come from the germline V gene. CDR3 coding DNA: TGTGCCAGCAGTTACCGGCAGTTCTACAATGAGCAGTTCTTC. It is translated as CASSYRQFYNEQFF.

This chain uses TRBV7-9 with TRBJ2-2; 8 bases line up with TRBD1. This CDR3 is 17 amino acids long. Germline CDR1 and CDR2: SEHNR and FQNEAQ (reference sequence). V shed 5 bases and J 7 bases; nucleotides not matched to a gene: 15. CDR3 sequence reads: CASSRQGPSGRGGELFF. CDR3 coding DNA: TGTGCCAGCAGCCGACAGGGGCCATCCGGTCGTGGCGGGGAGCTGTTTTTT.

V and J are TRBV30 and TRBJ2-7; D is possibly TRBD1 (6 bases). Germline CDR1 reads GTSNPN; CDR2 reads SVGIG (reference sequence). CDR3 size: 13 residues. The V and J ends lost 3 bases and 5 bases respectively, with 14 bases between them. CDR3 in amino acids: CAWSQGGWNEQYF. The CDR3 DNA is TGTGCCTGGAGCCAAGGGGGTTGGAACGAGCAGTACTTC.

The chain carries TRBV29-1 and TRBJ2-7; TRBD1 agrees at 8 bases. The CDR3 contains 15 residues. J gave up 2 bases and V 6 bases, and 12 bases lay outside the gene matches. CDR1 and CDR2 (germline): SQVTM, ANQGSEA. The CDR3 loop reads CSVNPDRGSTYEQYF. In DNA, the CDR3 is TGCAGCGTAAACCCCGACAGGGGCTCCACCTACGAGCAGTACTTC.

The chain recombines TRBV29-1 with TRBJ2-7, with D perhaps TRBD1 (5 bases). CDR1 is SQVTM, CDR2 ANQGSEA, per germline. This CDR3 spans 12 amino acids. The V and J ends lost 7 bases and 0 bases respectively, with 10 bases between them. The CDR3: CSAVDSSYEQYF. For the CDR3, the DNA is TGCAGCGCTGTTGACAGCTCCTACGAGCAGTACTTC.

This clonotype appeared a few times. This rearrangement joins TRBV6-5 to TRBJ2-7; unclear D gene. Trimming pared 0 bases from V and 4 bases from J, leaving 7 bases between. CDR1 MNHEY and CDR2 SVGAGI come from the germline V gene. CDR3 length: 13 amino acids. The CDR3: CASSYSTDYEQYF. The CDR3 DNA is TGTGCCAGCAGTTACTCCACCGATTACGAGCAGTACTTC.

The V call is TRBV7-9, the J call TRBJ2-3, with 7 bases lining up with TRBD1. This CDR3 comprises 15 residues. V shed 0 bases and J 7 bases; nucleotides not matched to a gene: 7. CDR1 is SEHNR and CDR2 is FQNEAQ in the germline V gene (reference sequence). CDR3 bases: TGTGCCAGCAGCTTAGCGGGCCAAGGGGGCAATACGCAGTATTTT. Its translation: CASSLAGQGGNTQYF.

This chain links TRBV11-2 with TRBJ2-3; 7 nucleotides align to TRBD1. Germline CDR1 SGHAT, CDR2 FQNNGV. V dropped 5 bases and J dropped 4; count of bases not matched to a gene: 12. The CDR3 has 16 amino acids. The CDR3 nucleotides are TGTGCCAGCAGCAATGACAGGGAGCGTAAGTCAGATACGCAGTATTTT. It yields the protein CASSNDRERKSDTQYF.

This chain joins TRBV7-9 and TRBJ2-7; 8 bases fit TRBD2. The trim removed 5 bases at V and 4 bases at J, leaving 7 bases unmatched. CDR1 is SEHNR, CDR2 FQNEAQ, per germline (reference sequence). The CDR3 totals 14 residues. CDR3 in DNA: TGTGCCAGCAGCCCTCGGACTAGCTGGTACGAGCAGTACTTC. Translating gives CASSPRTSWYEQYF.

This clonotype was picked up a small number of times. The CDR3 protein is CASGDRGRQETQYF. In nucleotides, the CDR3 is TGTGCCAGCGGGGACAGGGGGCGGCAAGAGACCCAGTACTTC. This chain joins TRBV27 and TRBJ2-5, with TRBD1 matching over 12 bases. Looked up from germline, CDR1 is MNHEY and CDR2 is SMNVEV (reference sequence). This CDR3 has 14 amino acids. Trimming removed 8 bases from V and 2 bases from J; junction bases left unmatched: 3.

This chain joins TRBV7-3 and TRBJ2-3, with D uncertain. Trimming removed 4 bases from V and 6 bases from J, with 20 bases in between. Germline loops: CDR1 SGHTA, CDR2 FQGTGA. The CDR3 is made up of 16 amino acids. This chain's CDR3 is CASSSPGWAAADTQYF. The CDR3 DNA reads TGTGCCAGCAGCTCGCCCGGTTGGGCTGCGGCGGATACGCAGTATTTT.

This clonotype was seen a handful of times. J is TRBJ2-2 and V is TRBV7-7; possibly TRBD2 for D (5 bases). The CDR3 loop spans 18 amino acids. Germline values: CDR1 SSHAT, CDR2 FNYEAQ (reference sequence). The ends were cut back, 2 bases at V and 0 bases at J, with 16 bases in the middle. CDR3: CASSLFGKGGPNTGELFF. The CDR3 DNA reads TGTGCCAGCAGCTTATTCGGGAAGGGTGGGCCGAACACCGGGGAGCTGTTTTTT. Full variable domain (missing parts from reference TRBV7-7 and TRBJ2-2): GAGVSQSPRYKVTKRGQDVTLRCDPISSHATLYWYQQALGQGPEFLTYFNYEAQPDKSGLPSDRFSAERPEGSISTLTIQRTEQRDSAMYRCASSLFGKGGPNTGELFFGEGSRLTVL.

V is TRBV11-2 and J is TRBJ2-7; 7 bases align to TRBD1. The CDR3 has 14 residues. V trimming: 6 bases; J trimming: 1 base; junction bases outside the gene matches: 6. Germline V gene sequence: CDR1 SGHAT, CDR2 FQNNGV. The CDR3 spells CASSPGTVSYEQYF. For the CDR3, the DNA is TGTGCCAGCAGTCCGGGGACAGTATCCTACGAGCAGTACTTC.

The chain has TRBV6-1 and TRBJ2-7, with D unresolved. The germline V and J ends were trimmed by 2 bases and 0 bases, with 8 bases remaining between them. Germline V gene sequence: CDR1 MNHNS, CDR2 SASEGT. This CDR3 is 14 amino acids long. The CDR3 is CASSERGSSYEQYF. Written as DNA, the CDR3 is TGTGCCAGCAGTGAAAGAGGCAGCTCCTACGAGCAGTACTTC.

The chain is built from TRBV2 and TRBJ2-1; no reliable D call. Germline CDR1 is SNHLY and CDR2 is FYNNEI. CDR3 length equals 10 residues. The V and J ends lost 4 bases and 12 bases respectively, with 7 bases between them. As DNA, the CDR3 is TGTGCCAGCAGTGCTGGGTTGCAGTTCTTC. Encoded protein: CASSAGLQFF. The variable domain in full, completed from reference TRBV2 and TRBJ2-1, reads EPEVTQTPSHQVTQMGQEVILRCVPISNHLYFYWYRQILGQKVEFLVSFYNNEISEKSEIFDDQFSVERPDGSNFTLKIRSTKLEDSAMYFCASSAGLQFFGPGTRLTVL.

The genes are TRBV29-1 and TRBJ2-7; possibly TRBD2 for D (5 bases). This CDR3 is 13 amino acids long. Looked up from germline, CDR1 is SQVTM and CDR2 is ANQGSEA. V lost 7 bases to trimming and J lost 1 base, with 14 bases between them. The DNA for the CDR3 is TGCAGCGCCGTTCGTGGCGGGTCCTACGAGCAGTACTTC. This codes for CSAVRGGSYEQYF.

This clonotype was picked up a small number of times. The V and J genes are TRBV20-1 and TRBJ1-1, with TRBD1 identical over 7 bases. CDR3 length equals 14 residues. V lost 6 bases, J lost 5 bases, and 12 bases stayed unmatched. CDR1 and CDR2 from the germline V gene are DFQATT and SNEGSKA (reference sequence). CDR3 amino acids: CSAKYRGGGTEAFF. CDR3 coding DNA: TGCAGTGCCAAATACAGGGGCGGGGGTACTGAAGCTTTCTTT.

There are a few counts of this clonotype. The chain is built from TRBV15 and TRBJ2-7; perhaps TRBD2 as D (6 bases). The ends were cut back, 1 base at V and 4 bases at J, with 11 bases in the middle. There are 14 residues in the CDR3. Germline CDR1 and CDR2: LNHNV and YYDKDF (reference sequence). CDR3 loop: CATSRGDSRYEQYF. For the CDR3, the DNA is TGTGCCACCAGCAGAGGGGACTCTCGATACGAGCAGTACTTC. The full variable domain, completed using reference TRBV15 and TRBJ2-7, is DAMVIQNPRYQVTQFGKPVTLSCSQTLNHNVMYWYQQKSSQAPKLLFHYYDKDFNNEADTPDNFQSRRPNTSFCFLDIRSPGLGDTAMYLCATSRGDSRYEQYFGPGTRLTVT.

V and J are TRBV2 and TRBJ2-3; perhaps D is TRBD1 or TRBD2 (5 bases each). The ends were cut back, 8 bases at V and 6 bases at J, with 21 bases in the middle. The germline gives CDR1 SNHLY, CDR2 FYNNEI. This CDR3 has 15 residues. CDR3 bases: TGTGCCAGCCCGGACTTGGGGGACCGAGCTGATACGCAGTATTTT. It encodes CASPDLGDRADTQYF.

The chain recombines TRBV7-3 with TRBJ2-2, with TRBD2 matching over 7 bases. CDR1 is SGHTA and CDR2 is FQGTGA in the germline V gene. Trimming cost V 7 bases and J 4 bases; bases outside gene matches: 15. The CDR3 length is 17 residues. CDR3 DNA sequence: TGTGCCAGCACCCCGGGGGGAGGGCCCCCGGGCACCGGGGAGCTGTTTTTT. Translating gives CASTPGGGPPGTGELFF.

The V and J genes are TRBV10-3 and TRBJ2-7, with a tentative D call TRBD1 (5 bases). The germline gives CDR1 ENHRY, CDR2 SYGVKD. The CDR3 has 13 amino acids. V dropped 3 bases and J dropped 3 bases, with 9 bases sitting between them. CDR3 sequence: CAISEGVDYEQYF. CDR3 nucleotides: TGTGCCATCAGTGAAGGGGTGGACTACGAGCAGTACTTC.

This clonotype was seen a few times. V is TRBV18 and J is TRBJ2-7, with TRBD2 as a possible D gene (6 bases). Germline CDR1 is KGHSH and CDR2 is LQKENI. Trimming stripped 3 bases from V and 2 bases from J, with 11 bases between. The CDR3 covers 14 residues. CDR3 sequence reads: CASSPYGGAYEQYF. Written as DNA, the CDR3 is TGTGCCAGCTCACCTTACGGGGGTGCCTACGAGCAGTACTTC.

A single count supports this clonotype. This sequence joins TRBV6-1 and TRBJ2-7; D is perhaps TRBD1 (6 bases). Per the germline V gene, CDR1 is MNHNS and CDR2 is SASEGT. V was clipped by 10 bases and J by 3 bases, with 10 bases between them. The CDR3 totals 11 residues. The CDR3 bases are TGTGCCACACGGACAGACTACGAGCAGTACTTC. Translation gives CATRTDYEQYF.